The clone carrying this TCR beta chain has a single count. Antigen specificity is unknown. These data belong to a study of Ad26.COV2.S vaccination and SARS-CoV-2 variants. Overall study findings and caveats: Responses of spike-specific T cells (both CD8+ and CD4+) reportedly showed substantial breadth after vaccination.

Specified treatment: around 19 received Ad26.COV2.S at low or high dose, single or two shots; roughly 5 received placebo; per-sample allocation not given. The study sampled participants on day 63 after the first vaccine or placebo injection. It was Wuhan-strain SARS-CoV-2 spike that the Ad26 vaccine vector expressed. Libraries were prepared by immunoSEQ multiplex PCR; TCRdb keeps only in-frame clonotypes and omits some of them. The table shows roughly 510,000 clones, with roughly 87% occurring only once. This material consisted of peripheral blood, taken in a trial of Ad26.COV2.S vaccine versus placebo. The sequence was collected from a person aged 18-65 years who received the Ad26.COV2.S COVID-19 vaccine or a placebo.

For the CDR3, the DNA is TGTGCCAGCAGCTCACCGGGACAGGGGGGAGATGAAGCTTTCTTT. Translation: CASSSPGQGGDEAFF. The rearrangement joins TRBV11-3 to TRBJ1-1, with 11 bases matching TRBD1. V trimming: 4 bases; J trimming: 7 bases; junction bases outside the gene matches: 8. Germline CDR1 reads SGHNT; CDR2 reads YENEEA. The length of the CDR3 is 15 residues.